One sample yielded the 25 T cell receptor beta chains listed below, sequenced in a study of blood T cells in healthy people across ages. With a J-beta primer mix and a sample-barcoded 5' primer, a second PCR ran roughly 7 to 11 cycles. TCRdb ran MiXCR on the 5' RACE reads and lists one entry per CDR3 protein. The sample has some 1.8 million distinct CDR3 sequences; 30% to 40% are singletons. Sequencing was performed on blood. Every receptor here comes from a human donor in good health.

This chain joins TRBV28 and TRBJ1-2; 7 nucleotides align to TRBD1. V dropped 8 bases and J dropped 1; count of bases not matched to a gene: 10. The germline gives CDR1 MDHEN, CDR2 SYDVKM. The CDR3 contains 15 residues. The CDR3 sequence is CASANPGTVNYGYTF. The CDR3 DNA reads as TGTGCCAGCGCAAATCCGGGGACAGTTAACTATGGCTACACCTTC.

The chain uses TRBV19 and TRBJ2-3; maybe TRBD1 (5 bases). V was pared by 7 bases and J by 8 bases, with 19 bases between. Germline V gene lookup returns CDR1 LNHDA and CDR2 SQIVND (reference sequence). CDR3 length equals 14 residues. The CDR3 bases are TGTGCCAGTACCCGAAGGCAGGGTCAGGGTACGCAGTATTTT. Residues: CASTRRQGQGTQYF.

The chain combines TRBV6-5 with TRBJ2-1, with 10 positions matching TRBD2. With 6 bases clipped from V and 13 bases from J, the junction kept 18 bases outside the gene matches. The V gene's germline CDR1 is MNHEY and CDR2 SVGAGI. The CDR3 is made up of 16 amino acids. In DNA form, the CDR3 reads TGTGCCAGCAGACCTACTAGCGGGGCGCATCTAGAGACCCAGTTCTTC. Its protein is CASRPTSGAHLETQFF.

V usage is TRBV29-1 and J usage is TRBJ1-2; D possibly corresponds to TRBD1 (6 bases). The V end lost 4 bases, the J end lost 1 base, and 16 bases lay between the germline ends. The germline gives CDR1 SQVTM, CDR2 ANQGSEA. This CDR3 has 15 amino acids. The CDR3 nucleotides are TGCAGCGTTGCCGGGGGCGGACAGTATAACTATGGCTACACCTTC. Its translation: CSVAGGGQYNYGYTF. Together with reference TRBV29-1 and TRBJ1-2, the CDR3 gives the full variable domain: SAVISQKPSRDICQRGTSLTIQCQVDSQVTMMFWYRQQPGQSLTLIATANQGSEATYESGFVIDKFPISRPNLTFSTLTVSNMSPEDSSIYLCSVAGGGQYNYGYTFGSGTRLTVV.

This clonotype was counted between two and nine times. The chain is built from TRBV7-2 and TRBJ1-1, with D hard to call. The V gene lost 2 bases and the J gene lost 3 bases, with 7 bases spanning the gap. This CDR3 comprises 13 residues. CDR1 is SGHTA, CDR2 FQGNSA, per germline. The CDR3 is CTSSLYMDTEAFF. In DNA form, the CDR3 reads TGTACCAGCAGCTTATATATGGACACTGAAGCTTTCTTT. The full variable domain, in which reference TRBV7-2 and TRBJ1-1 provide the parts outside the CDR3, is GAGVSQSPSNKVTEKGKDVELRCDPISGHTALYWYRQSLGQGLEFLIYFQGNSAPDKSGLPSDRFSAERTGGSVSTLTIQRTQQEDSAVYLCTSSLYMDTEAFFGQGTRLTVV.

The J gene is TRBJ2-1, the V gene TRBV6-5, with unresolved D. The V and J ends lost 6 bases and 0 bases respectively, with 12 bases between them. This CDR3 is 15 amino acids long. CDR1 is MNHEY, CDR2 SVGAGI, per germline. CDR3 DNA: TGTGCCAGCAGCTTACTCCAGAGCTCCTACAATGAGCAGTTCTTC. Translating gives CASSLLQSSYNEQFF.

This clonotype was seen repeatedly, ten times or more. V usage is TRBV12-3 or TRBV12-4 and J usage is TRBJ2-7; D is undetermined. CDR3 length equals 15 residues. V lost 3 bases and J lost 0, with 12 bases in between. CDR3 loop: CASSFPQSGSYEQYF. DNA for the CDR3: TGTGCCAGCAGTTTTCCTCAATCCGGCTCCTACGAGCAGTACTTC.

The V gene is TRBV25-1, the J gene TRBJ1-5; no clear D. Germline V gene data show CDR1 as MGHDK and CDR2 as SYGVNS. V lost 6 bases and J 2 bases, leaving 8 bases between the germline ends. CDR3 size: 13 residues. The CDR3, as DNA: TGTGCCAGCAGCGAGGACGGCAATCAGCCCCAGCATTTT. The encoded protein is CASSEDGNQPQHF.

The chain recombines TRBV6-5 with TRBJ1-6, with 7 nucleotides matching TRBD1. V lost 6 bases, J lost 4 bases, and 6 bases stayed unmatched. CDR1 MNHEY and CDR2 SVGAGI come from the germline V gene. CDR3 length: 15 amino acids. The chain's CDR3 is CASSPRGSYNSPLHF. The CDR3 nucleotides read TGTGCCAGCAGCCCCAGGGGGAGTTATAATTCACCCCTCCACTTT.

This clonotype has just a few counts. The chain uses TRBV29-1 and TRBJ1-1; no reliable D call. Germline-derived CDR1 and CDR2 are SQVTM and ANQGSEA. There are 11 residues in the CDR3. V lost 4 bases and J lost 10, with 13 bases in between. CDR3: CSVVGHSGAFF. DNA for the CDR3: TGCAGCGTTGTAGGGCATTCGGGAGCTTTCTTT. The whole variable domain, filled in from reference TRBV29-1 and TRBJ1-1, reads SAVISQKPSRDICQRGTSLTIQCQVDSQVTMMFWYRQQPGQSLTLIATANQGSEATYESGFVIDKFPISRPNLTFSTLTVSNMSPEDSSIYLCSVVGHSGAFFGQGTRLTVV.

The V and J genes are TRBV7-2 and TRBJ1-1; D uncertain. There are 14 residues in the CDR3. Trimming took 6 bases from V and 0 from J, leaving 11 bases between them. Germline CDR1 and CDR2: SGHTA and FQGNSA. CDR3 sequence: CASSPQALNTEAFF. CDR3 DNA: TGTGCCAGCAGTCCCCAGGCGCTGAACACTGAAGCTTTCTTT.

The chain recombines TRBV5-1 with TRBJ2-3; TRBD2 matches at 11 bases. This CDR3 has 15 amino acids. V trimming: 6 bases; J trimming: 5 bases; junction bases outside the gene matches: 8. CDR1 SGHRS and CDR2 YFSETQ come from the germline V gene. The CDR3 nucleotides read TGCGCCAGCAACGACCCACTAGCGGGGGTAGATACGCAGTATTTT. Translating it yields CASNDPLAGVDTQYF.

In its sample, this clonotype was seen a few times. The CDR3 protein is CSVDLFTDYTEAFF. CDR3 sequence (DNA): TGCAGCGTCGATCTGTTTACCGACTACACTGAAGCTTTCTTT. This chain joins TRBV29-1 and TRBJ1-1; D gene ambiguous. Germline V CDR1 and CDR2: SQVTM, ANQGSEA. The length of the CDR3 is 14 residues. The germline V and J ends were trimmed by 6 bases and 3 bases, with 17 bases remaining between them.

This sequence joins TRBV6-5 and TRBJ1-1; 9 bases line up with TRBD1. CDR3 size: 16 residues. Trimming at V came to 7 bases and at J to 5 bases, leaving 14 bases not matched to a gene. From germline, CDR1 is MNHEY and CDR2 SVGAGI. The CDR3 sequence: CASTNEQGAGGTEAFF. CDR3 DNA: TGTGCCAGCACCAACGAACAGGGGGCCGGGGGAACTGAAGCTTTCTTT.

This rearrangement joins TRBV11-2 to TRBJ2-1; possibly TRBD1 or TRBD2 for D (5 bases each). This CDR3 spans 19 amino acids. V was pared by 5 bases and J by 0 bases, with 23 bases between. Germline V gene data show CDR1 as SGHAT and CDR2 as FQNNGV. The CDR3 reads CASSPRDGDLLRSYNEQFF. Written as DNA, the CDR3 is TGTGCCAGCAGCCCCCGGGACGGCGATCTACTCCGCTCCTACAATGAGCAGTTCTTC. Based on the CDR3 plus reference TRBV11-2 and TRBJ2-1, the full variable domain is EAGVAQSPRYKIIEKRQSVAFWCNPISGHATLYWYQQILGQGPKLLIQFQNNGVVDDSQLPKDRFSAERLKGVDSTLKIQPAKLEDSAVYLCASSPRDGDLLRSYNEQFFGPGTRLTVL.

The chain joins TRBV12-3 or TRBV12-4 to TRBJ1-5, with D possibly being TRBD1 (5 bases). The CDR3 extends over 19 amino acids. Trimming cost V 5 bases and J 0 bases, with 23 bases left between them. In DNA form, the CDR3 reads TGTGCCAGCAGTCCAGCGTGGGGTAGGGGCTTTTATAGCAATCAGCCCCAGCATTTT. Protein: CASSPAWGRGFYSNQPQHF.

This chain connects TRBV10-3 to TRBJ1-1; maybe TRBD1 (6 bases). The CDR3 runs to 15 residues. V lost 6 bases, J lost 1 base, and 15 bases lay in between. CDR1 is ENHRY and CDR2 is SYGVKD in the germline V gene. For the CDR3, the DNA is TGTGCCATCAGCAACTATCAGGACAGGAACACTGAAGCTTTCTTT. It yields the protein CAISNYQDRNTEAFF.

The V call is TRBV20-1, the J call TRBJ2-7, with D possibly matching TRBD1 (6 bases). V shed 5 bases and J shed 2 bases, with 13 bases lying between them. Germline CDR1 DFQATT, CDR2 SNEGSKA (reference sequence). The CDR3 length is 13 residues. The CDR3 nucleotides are TGCAGTGCTGTCCGGGACACTACCTACGAGCAGTACTTC. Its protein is CSAVRDTTYEQYF.

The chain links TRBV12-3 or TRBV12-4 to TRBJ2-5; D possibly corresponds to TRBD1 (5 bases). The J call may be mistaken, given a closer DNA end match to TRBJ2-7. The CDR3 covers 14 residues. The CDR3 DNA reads TGTGCCAGCAGTCAAACAAGGGGCTATGACGAGCAGTACTTC. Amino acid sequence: CASSQTRGYDEQYF.

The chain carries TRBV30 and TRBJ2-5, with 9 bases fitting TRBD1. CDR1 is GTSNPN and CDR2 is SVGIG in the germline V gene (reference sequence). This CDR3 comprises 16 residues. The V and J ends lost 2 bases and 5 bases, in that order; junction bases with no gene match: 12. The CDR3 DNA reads TGTGCCTGGAGTCAAAACCCACAGGGGGCCGGGGAGACCCAGTACTTC. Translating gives CAWSQNPQGAGETQYF.

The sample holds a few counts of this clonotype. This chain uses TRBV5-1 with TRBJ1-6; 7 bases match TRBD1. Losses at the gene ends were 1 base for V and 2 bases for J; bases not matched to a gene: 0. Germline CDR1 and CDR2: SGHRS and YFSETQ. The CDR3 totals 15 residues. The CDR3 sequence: CASSLTGAYNSPLHF. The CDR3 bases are TGCGCCAGCAGCTTGACAGGGGCCTATAATTCACCCCTCCACTTT.

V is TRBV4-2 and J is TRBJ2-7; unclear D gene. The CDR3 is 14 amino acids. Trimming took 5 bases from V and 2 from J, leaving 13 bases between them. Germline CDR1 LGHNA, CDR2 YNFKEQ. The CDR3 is CASSDTLGAYEQYF. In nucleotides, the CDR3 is TGTGCCAGCAGCGACACCCTTGGGGCCTACGAGCAGTACTTC.

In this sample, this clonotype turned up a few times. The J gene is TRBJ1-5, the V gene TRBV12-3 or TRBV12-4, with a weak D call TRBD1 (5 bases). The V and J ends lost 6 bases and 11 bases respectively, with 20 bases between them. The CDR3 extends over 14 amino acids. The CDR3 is CASRVSGPLGAQHF. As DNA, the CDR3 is TGTGCCAGCAGGGTTTCGGGACCCCTAGGGGCCCAGCATTTT.

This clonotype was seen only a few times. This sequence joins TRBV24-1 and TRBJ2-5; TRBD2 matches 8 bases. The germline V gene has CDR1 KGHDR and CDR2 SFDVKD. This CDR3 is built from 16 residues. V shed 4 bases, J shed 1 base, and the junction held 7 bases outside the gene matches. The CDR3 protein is CATSDPGRAGQETQYF. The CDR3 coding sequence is TGTGCCACCAGTGACCCCGGGAGGGCAGGCCAAGAGACCCAGTACTTC.

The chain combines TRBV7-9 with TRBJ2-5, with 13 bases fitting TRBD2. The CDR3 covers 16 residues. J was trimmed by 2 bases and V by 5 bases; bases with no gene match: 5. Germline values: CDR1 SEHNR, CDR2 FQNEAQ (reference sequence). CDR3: CASSATTSGGQETQYF. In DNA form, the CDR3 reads TGTGCCAGCAGCGCCACGACTAGCGGGGGGCAAGAGACCCAGTACTTC.